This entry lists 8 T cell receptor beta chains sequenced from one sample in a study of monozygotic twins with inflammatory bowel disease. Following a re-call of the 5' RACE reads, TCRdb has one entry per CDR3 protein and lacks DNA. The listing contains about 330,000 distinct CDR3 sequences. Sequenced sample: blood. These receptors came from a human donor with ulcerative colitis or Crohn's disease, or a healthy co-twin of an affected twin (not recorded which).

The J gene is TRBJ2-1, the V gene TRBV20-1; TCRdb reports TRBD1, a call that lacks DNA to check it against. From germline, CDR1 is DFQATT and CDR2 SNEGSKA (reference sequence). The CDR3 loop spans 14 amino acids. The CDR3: CSGRQGAAGNEQFF.

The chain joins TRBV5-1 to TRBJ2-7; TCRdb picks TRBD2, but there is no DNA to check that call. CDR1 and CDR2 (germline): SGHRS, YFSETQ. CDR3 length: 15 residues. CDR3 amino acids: CASSLSPQRDYEQYF.

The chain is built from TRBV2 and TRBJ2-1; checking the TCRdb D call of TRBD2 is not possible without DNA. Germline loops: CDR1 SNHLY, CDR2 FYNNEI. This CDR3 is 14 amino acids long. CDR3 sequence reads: CASSEVGGANEQFF.

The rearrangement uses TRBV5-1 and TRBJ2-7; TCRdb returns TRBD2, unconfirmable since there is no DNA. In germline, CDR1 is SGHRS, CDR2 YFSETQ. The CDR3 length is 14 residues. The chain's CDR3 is CASSKLGYGNEQYF.

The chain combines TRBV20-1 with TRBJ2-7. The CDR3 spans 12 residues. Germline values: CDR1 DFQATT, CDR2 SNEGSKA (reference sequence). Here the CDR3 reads CSAVSRGYEQYF.

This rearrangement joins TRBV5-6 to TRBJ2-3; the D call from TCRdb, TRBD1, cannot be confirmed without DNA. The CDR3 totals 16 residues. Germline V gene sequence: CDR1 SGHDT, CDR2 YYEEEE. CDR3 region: CASSLPIWGRTDTQYF.

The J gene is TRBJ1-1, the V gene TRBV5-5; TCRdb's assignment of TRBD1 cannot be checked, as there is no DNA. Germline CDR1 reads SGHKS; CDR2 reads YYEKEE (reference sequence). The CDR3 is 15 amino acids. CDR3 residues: CASSPPGTVNTEAFF.

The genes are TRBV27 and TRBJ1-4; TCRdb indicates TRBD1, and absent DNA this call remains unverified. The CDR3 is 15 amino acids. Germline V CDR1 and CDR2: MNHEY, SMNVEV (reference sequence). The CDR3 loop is CASSPETGEGEKLFF.